The clone carrying this T cell receptor (beta chain) was seen a handful of times. This sample was taken from a study of blood T cell repertoires in COVID-19. As for the study in general: Material from acute and convalescent COVID-19 was sourced from the United States, Italy and Spain. Sources were T cells, B-cell-depleted T cells, or PBMCs; the material itself was cDNA or gDNA.

Germline assignment: CDR1 MGHRA and CDR2 YSYEKL. The CDR3 contains 12 residues. Trimming took off 3 bases at V and 6 bases at J, with 7 bases between the two ends. In the authors' methods: Amplification with reference gene primers provided the estimates of nucleated cell counts. TCRdb's table, derived via immunoSEQ multiplex PCR, lists solely in-frame clones and lacks some. The D gene and trimming were derived from the DNA, and the V and J assignments and clone size from that table. The table includes tens of thousands of clones, approximately 85% detected once. The sequence was collected from a man in his 60s with acute or convalescent COVID-19. The sequencing sample was made of peripheral blood. This chain connects TRBV4-1 to TRBJ2-3; D uncertain. CDR3: CASSHTWDTQYF. The CDR3 nucleotides are TGCGCCAGCAGCCACACATGGGATACGCAGTATTTT.